The 17 T cell receptor beta chains reported below all come from one sample, sequenced in a study of identical twins. A single record per CDR3 protein comes from TCRdb applying MiXCR to the 5' RACE reads. The sample comprises around 680,000 distinct CDR3 sequences, 8.6% of which are singletons, and roughly 0.9% rests with the top ten. This same sample was also taken into another study, of yellow fever vaccine responses in identical twins.

The sequencing input was PBMCs. These receptors all stem from a woman younger than 30 in good health.

This clonotype has only a few counts. The chain has TRBV4-3 and TRBJ2-1, with 7 bases matching TRBD2. Per germline, CDR1 LGHNA and CDR2 YSLEER. The CDR3 loop spans 15 amino acids. The V segment lost 4 bases and the J segment 8 bases; nucleotides outside the gene matches: 11. CDR3 DNA sequence: TGCGCCAGCAGCCGCCGGGGCGGGAGTATCGATGAGCAGTTCTTC. Translation gives CASSRRGGSIDEQFF.

This clonotype was seen a few times. The chain links TRBV15 to TRBJ1-2, with 7 bases identical to TRBD1. The V and J ends lost 1 base and 4 bases, in that order; junction bases with no gene match: 6. CDR3 length: 15 residues. Germline values: CDR1 LNHNV, CDR2 YYDKDF (reference sequence). In DNA, the CDR3 is TGTGCCACCAGCAGAGCCGACAGGGAAGTCTATGGCTACACCTTC. Translating gives CATSRADREVYGYTF.

This clonotype occurred many times. The V and J genes are TRBV4-2 and TRBJ2-1; 7 bases map to TRBD2. Germline assignment: CDR1 LGHNA and CDR2 YNFKEQ. V lost 0 bases, J lost 10 bases, and 12 bases stayed unmatched. CDR3 length equals 16 residues. The CDR3, as DNA: TGTGCCAGCAGCCAAGAATTGGGGGGGTCGACCCCAGAGCAGTTCTTC. This encodes CASSQELGGSTPEQFF.

As concerns this clonotype: The CDR3 end shows no conserved phenylalanine or tryptophan, and so a read error is likely. The chain carries TRBV4-3 and TRBJ2-6, with no clear D. CDR1 is LGHNA, CDR2 YSLEER, per germline. This CDR3 contains 17 residues. The V gene lost 0 bases and the J gene lost 0 bases, with 9 bases spanning the gap. The DNA of the CDR3 is TGCGCCAGCAGCCAAGACTCGCAAGACTCTGGGGCCAACGTCCTGACTCTC. Translation gives CASSQDSQDSGANVLTL.

V usage is TRBV19 and J usage is TRBJ2-1, with 12 bases fitting TRBD2. With 4 bases clipped from V and 7 bases from J, the junction kept 11 bases outside the gene matches. The CDR3 consists of 17 residues. CDR1 and CDR2 from the germline V gene are LNHDA and SQIVND (reference sequence). The CDR3 DNA sequence: TGTGCCAGTAGTAAGGGGTCTAGCGGGGGGGCCTTGAATGAGCAGTTCTTC. Its protein is CASSKGSSGGALNEQFF.

This clonotype was counted between two and nine times. This sequence joins TRBV20-1 and TRBJ2-5, with 8 bases that match TRBD2. The V gene end was trimmed by 4 bases and the J gene end by 7 bases; junction bases not matched to a gene: 23. The CDR3 length is 18 residues. Germline V gives CDR1 DFQATT, CDR2 SNEGSKA (reference sequence). CDR3 in DNA: TGCAGTGCTACCAGAGGGCGAGCGGGGGAATCCCCCCGGGGGACCCAGTACTTC. It translates to CSATRGRAGESPRGTQYF.

The sample holds a few counts of this clonotype. The rearrangement joins TRBV9 to TRBJ2-7; TRBD1 aligns across 8 bases. The CDR3 covers 15 residues. The J segment lost 6 bases and the V segment lost 5 bases, leaving 13 bases of the junction unmatched. Germline assignment: CDR1 SGDLS and CDR2 YYNGEE. The CDR3, as DNA: TGTGCCAGCAGAAAACCGGGACAGGCTATTGGCGAGCAGTACTTC. Translating gives CASRKPGQAIGEQYF.

This clonotype showed up just a few times. The rearrangement uses TRBV27 and TRBJ1-1; D perhaps matches TRBD1 (5 bases). Trimming cost V 2 bases and J 11 bases, with 18 bases left between them. Germline V gene lookup returns CDR1 MNHEY and CDR2 SMNVEV (reference sequence). The CDR3 sequence is 14 residues long. This CDR3 is CASSLMPGGGTAFF. The CDR3, as DNA: TGTGCCAGCAGTTTAATGCCCGGGGGGGGTACGGCTTTCTTT.

The chain couples TRBV7-9 to TRBJ2-5, with D perhaps TRBD2 (5 bases). Per the germline V gene, CDR1 is SEHNR and CDR2 is FQNEAQ (reference sequence). The CDR3 extends over 15 amino acids. Trimming shortened V by 1 base and J by 2 bases, and 11 bases separated the two germline ends. In nucleotides, the CDR3 is TGTGCCAGCAGCTTAGTAGGCGGGCCTCAAGAGACCCAGTACTTC. It translates to CASSLVGGPQETQYF.

This sequence joins TRBV5-1 and TRBJ2-3, with D uncertain. The CDR3 is 14 amino acids. Per the germline V gene, CDR1 is SGHRS and CDR2 is YFSETQ. Trimming cost V 3 bases and J 1 base, with 9 bases left between them. The CDR3: CASSWVGGTDTQYF. The DNA for the CDR3 is TGCGCCAGCAGCTGGGTAGGCGGCACAGATACGCAGTATTTT.

Only a few counts were recorded for this clonotype. The chain links TRBV6-2 or TRBV6-3 to TRBJ2-3; 11 positions match TRBD2. V lost 6 bases and J lost 3; bases outside the gene matches: 5. The CDR3 consists of 15 residues. Germline V CDR1 and CDR2: MNHEY, SVGEGT. The CDR3 coding sequence is TGTGCCAGCAGGCCGGGACTAGCGGAGACAGATACGCAGTATTTT. Amino acid sequence: CASRPGLAETDTQYF.

V usage is TRBV7-2 and J usage is TRBJ1-5, with TRBD1 matching 7 bases. Germline V lookup: CDR1 SGHTA, CDR2 FQGNSA. CDR3 size: 15 residues. Trimming cost V 1 base and J 6 bases; bases outside gene matches: 6. CDR3 residues: CASSLVGQGVQPQHF. The CDR3 nucleotides read TGTGCCAGCAGCTTAGTCGGGCAGGGGGTTCAGCCCCAGCATTTT.

CDR3 sequence reads: CASSFNPGLSDTQYF. Written as DNA, the CDR3 is TGTGCCAGCAGCTTTAATCCGGGACTATCAGATACGCAGTATTTT. The rearrangement links TRBV7-3 to TRBJ2-3; 7 bases agree with TRBD2. Trimming cost V 3 bases and J 4 bases; bases outside gene matches: 7. CDR1 SGHTA and CDR2 FQGTGA come from the germline V gene. The CDR3 consists of 15 residues. The full variable domain, with the rest looked up from reference TRBV7-3 and TRBJ2-3, is GAGVSQTPSNKVTEKGKYVELRCDPISGHTALYWYRQSLGQGPEFLIYFQGTGAADDSGLPNDRFFAVRPEGSVSTLKIQRTERGDSAVYLCASSFNPGLSDTQYFGPGTRLTVL.

The chain uses TRBV10-3 and TRBJ2-4, with 8 bases lining up with TRBD1. V gave up 8 bases and J gave up 0 bases; unmatched junction bases: 0. Germline CDR1 ENHRY, CDR2 SYGVKD. The CDR3 consists of 13 residues. In DNA form, the CDR3 reads TGTGCCATCGGGACAGGAGCCAAAAACATTCAGTACTTC. Its translation: CAIGTGAKNIQYF.

With respect to this clonotype: Likely a read error: the CDR3 ends without its conserved phenylalanine or tryptophan. The chain employs TRBV12-3 or TRBV12-4 and TRBJ2-7, with unresolved D. The CDR3 has 14 residues. V was pared by 5 bases and J by 3 bases, with 14 bases between. The DNA of the CDR3 is TGTGCCAGCAGTCCCAGGACGGAAGTCTACGAGCAGTACTAC. It is translated as CASSPRTEVYEQYY.

This clonotype has more than one count but fewer than ten. As DNA, the CDR3 is TGTGCCAGCGCCCCGGGTTTCTCCTACGAGCAGTACTTC. Its protein product is CASAPGFSYEQYF. V and J are TRBV2 and TRBJ2-7, with D hard to call. The V end was cut by 8 bases, the J end by 0 bases, with 11 bases between. Germline values: CDR1 SNHLY, CDR2 FYNNEI. This CDR3 contains 13 residues.

The chain links TRBV3-1 to TRBJ2-5, with D possibly being TRBD1 (6 bases). V lost 2 bases and J 1 base, leaving 14 bases between the germline ends. CDR1 is LGHDT and CDR2 is YNNKEL in the germline V gene (reference sequence). There are 16 residues in the CDR3. The CDR3 is CASSQWTAGSQETQYF. The CDR3, as DNA: TGTGCCAGCAGCCAATGGACAGCCGGGTCCCAAGAGACCCAGTACTTC.